The 22 T cell receptor beta chains given below trace back to one sample, sequenced in a study of Graves' ophthalmopathy and Graves' hyperthyroidism. RNA served as the template for amplifying TCR beta CDR3 regions. The library came from an HTBI-primed first-round RT-PCR and a second-round multiplex PCR. One entry per CDR3 protein, called by TCRdb with MiXCR from the multiplex PCR reads. The sample has some 750,000 distinct CDR3 sequences; approximately 40% are singletons. The source material was peripheral blood. The receptor source for this set is an adult man with Graves' ophthalmopathy.

This clonotype has only a few counts. An end of the junction does not agree with germline; a read error may underlie this. This rearrangement joins TRBV2 to TRBJ1-5; the D gene is possibly TRBD1 (5 bases). The CDR3 is 15 amino acids. CDR1 SNHLY and CDR2 FYNNEI come from the germline V gene. The CDR3 DNA follows: TGTGCCAGCAGCGAAGACAGATTTAGCAATCAGCCCCAGCATTTT. It codes for CASSEDRFSNQPQHF.

This clonotype was recorded at least ten times. Mismatch with germline at one junction end may stem from a read error. The chain joins TRBV10-3 to TRBJ2-6; D ambiguous. CDR3 length: 14 amino acids. CDR1 is ENHRY and CDR2 is SYGVKD in the germline V gene. The DNA for the CDR3 is TGTGCCAGCAGTGATCGTTTCGGGGCCAACGTCCTGACTTTC. It translates to CASSDRFGANVLTF.

To note about this clonotype: The junction does not match germline at one end; this may be a read error. The chain has TRBV12-5 and TRBJ1-6; D is uncertain. Per germline, CDR1 LGHNT and CDR2 FRNRAP. The CDR3 length is 14 residues. The CDR3: CASSVVGNNSSLHF. CDR3 DNA: TGTGCCAGCAGCGTAGTCGGCAACAATTCATCCCTCCACTTT.

The chain combines TRBV11-1 with TRBJ2-1; D is possibly TRBD2 (5 bases). The V gene's germline CDR1 is SGHAT and CDR2 FQDESV (reference sequence). The V end was cut by 2 bases, the J end by 3 bases, with 11 bases between. This CDR3 is built from 15 residues. This chain's CDR3 is CASSLSGSGYNEQFF. The CDR3 DNA follows: TGTGCCAGCAGCTTATCGGGGAGTGGCTACAATGAGCAGTTCTTC.

This rearrangement joins TRBV25-1 to TRBJ2-2; D is uncertain. V was shortened by 2 bases and J by 2 bases, with 9 bases between the two germline ends. The CDR3 is 15 amino acids. Germline lookup yields CDR1 MGHDK and CDR2 SYGVNS. In nucleotides, the CDR3 is TGTGCCAGCAGTGAAGCTGGAATCAACACCGGGGAGCTGTTTTTT. This codes for CASSEAGINTGELFF.

This clonotype was observed many times. The chain combines TRBV2 with TRBJ1-1, with 9 bases matching TRBD1. This CDR3 has 15 amino acids. With V trimmed by 5 bases and J by 5 bases, 9 bases remained unmatched. CDR1 and CDR2 from the germline V gene are SNHLY and FYNNEI. Written as DNA, the CDR3 is TGTGCCAGCAGTCCTCGGACAGGGGCTTTGACTGAAGCTTTCTTT. Residues: CASSPRTGALTEAFF. Complete variable domain (other parts from reference TRBV2 and TRBJ1-1): EPEVTQTPSHQVTQMGQEVILRCVPISNHLYFYWYRQILGQKVEFLVSFYNNEISEKSEIFDDQFSVERPDGSNFTLKIRSTKLEDSAMYFCASSPRTGALTEAFFGQGTRLTVV.

As to this clonotype: A junction end diverges from the germline sequence, so it may reflect a read error. V usage is TRBV4-3 and J usage is TRBJ2-7; D is perhaps TRBD1 or TRBD2 (5 bases each). CDR1 and CDR2 (germline): LGHNA, YSLEER. This CDR3 contains 15 residues. Here the CDR3 DNA reads TGCGCCAGCAGCCATGCTGGGGACGGAACCTACGGGCAGTACTTC. This encodes CASSHAGDGTYGQYF.

The chain uses TRBV29-1 and TRBJ2-5; D is tentatively TRBD1 or TRBD2 (5 bases each). The germline gives CDR1 SQVTM, CDR2 ANQGSEA. The V and J ends lost 8 bases and 4 bases respectively, with 14 bases between them. CDR3 length equals 12 residues. The CDR3 region is CSLASTAETQYF. In nucleotides, the CDR3 is TGCAGCTTAGCGTCGACAGCAGAGACCCAGTACTTC. The whole variable domain, filled in from reference TRBV29-1 and TRBJ2-5, reads SAVISQKPSRDICQRGTSLTIQCQVDSQVTMMFWYRQQPGQSLTLIATANQGSEATYESGFVIDKFPISRPNLTFSTLTVSNMSPEDSSIYLCSLASTAETQYFGPGTRLLVL.

This clonotype was counted between two and nine times. The V and J genes are TRBV16 and TRBJ1-4; D not resolved. Trimming stripped 1 base from V and 4 bases from J, with 13 bases between. Germline loops: CDR1 KGHSY, CDR2 FQNENV. The CDR3 runs to 16 residues. The CDR3 nucleotides are TGTGCCAGCAGCCAATTAGGAGGCGGACTTAATGAAAAACTGTTTTTT. Translation gives CASSQLGGGLNEKLFF.

The chain combines TRBV7-3 with TRBJ1-1, with D hard to call. Between the trimmed V and J ends, which lost 0 bases and 6 bases, there was a span of 8 bases. This CDR3 region has 13 residues. Germline CDR1 SGHTA, CDR2 FQGTGA. CDR3 residues: CASSLTRVPEAFF. The CDR3 coding sequence is TGTGCCAGCAGCTTAACTAGGGTCCCTGAAGCTTTCTTT.

About this clonotype: The junction differs from germline at one of its ends, possibly a read error. V and J are TRBV2 and TRBJ2-3, with 8 bases matching TRBD1. CDR3 length equals 13 residues. The germline CDR1 and CDR2 sequences are SNHLY and FYNNEI. CDR3 sequence reads: CASRETGGDTQYF. The CDR3 bases are TGTGCCAGCCGTGAAACAGGGGGAGATACGCAGTATTTT.

The chain is built from TRBV7-2 and TRBJ1-2; maybe TRBD1 (6 bases). This CDR3 is 15 amino acids long. V was trimmed by 5 bases and J by 3 bases, leaving 16 bases between them. The V gene's germline CDR1 is SGHTA and CDR2 FQGNSA. CDR3 region: CASSPGVGGDYGYTF. The CDR3 DNA reads TGTGCCAGCAGCCCCGGGGTTGGGGGCGACTATGGCTACACCTTC.

A word on this clonotype: Germline is not matched at one junction end, which may reflect a read error. This chain connects TRBV7-9 to TRBJ2-5; 10 bases map to TRBD2. Germline V gene lookup returns CDR1 SEHNR and CDR2 FQNEAQ (reference sequence). CDR3 length: 14 amino acids. This chain's CDR3 is CASSGGLAEGVLDF. The CDR3 DNA follows: TGTGCCAGCAGTGGTGGACTAGCGGAAGGGGTCCTCGACTTC.

This clonotype was counted at least ten times. The chain is built from TRBV10-3 and TRBJ1-4; no definite D call. Germline V gene data show CDR1 as ENHRY and CDR2 as SYGVKD. This CDR3 is 13 amino acids long. Trimming cost V 11 bases and J 3 bases, with 13 bases left between them. DNA of the CDR3: TGTGCCGCCAAGGGATCTGCTAATGAAAAACTGTTTTTT. Its protein product is CAAKGSANEKLFF.

A word on this clonotype: The junction shows a germline mismatch at one end, possibly a read error. This chain connects TRBV12-3 or TRBV12-4 to TRBJ1-1; 7 bases agree with TRBD1. CDR3 size: 14 residues. CDR3 in amino acids: CVSSLTGARAEAFF. In DNA, the CDR3 is TGTGTCAGCAGTTTAACAGGGGCGAGAGCTGAAGCTTTCTTT.

The chain uses TRBV12-3 or TRBV12-4 and TRBJ1-2, with unresolved D. Trimming pared 3 bases from V and 1 base from J, leaving 15 bases between. The CDR3 covers 16 residues. CDR3 DNA sequence: TGTGCCAGCAGTTTGGTGCGTGGCGGGGATAACTATGGCTACACCTTC. It yields the protein CASSLVRGGDNYGYTF.

There are many counts of this clonotype. The chain combines TRBV7-2 with TRBJ2-5; D is unclear. This CDR3 is 13 amino acids long. Between the trimmed V and J ends, which lost 1 base and 3 bases, there was a span of 6 bases. Germline V gene sequence: CDR1 SGHTA, CDR2 FQGNSA. This chain's CDR3 is CASSLVWEETQYF. The CDR3 region has the DNA TGTGCCAGCAGCTTAGTCTGGGAAGAGACCCAGTACTTC.

The table lists this clonotype with many counts. The rearrangement uses TRBV19 and TRBJ1-5; 8 bases agree with TRBD1. Trimming removed 6 bases from V and 7 bases from J; junction bases left unmatched: 8. The germline V gene has CDR1 LNHDA and CDR2 SQIVND (reference sequence). The CDR3 totals 14 residues. DNA for the CDR3: TGTGCCAGTAGCCGCGACAGGGGCGGCCAGCCCCAGCATTTT. Encoded protein: CASSRDRGGQPQHF.

The V and J genes are TRBV15 and TRBJ2-5, with 8 bases lining up with TRBD1. The J call may be wrong; the DNA end is better matched by TRBJ2-1. Germline values: CDR1 LNHNV, CDR2 YYDKDF (reference sequence). The CDR3 contains 18 residues. This chain's CDR3 is CATSSQLQGGYGYNEQFF. DNA of the CDR3: TGTGCCACCAGCAGTCAACTACAGGGGGGTTATGGCTACAATGAGCAGTTCTTC.

This clonotype was observed a handful of times. V is TRBV5-8 and J is TRBJ1-1; D is perhaps TRBD1 (5 bases). The germline V gene has CDR1 SGHTS and CDR2 YDEGEE. The CDR3 has 15 residues. Trimming took off 4 bases at V and 0 bases at J, with 13 bases between the two ends. As DNA, the CDR3 is TGTGCCAGCAGCAATCAGGGCCAGATGAACACTGAAGCTTTCTTT. This translates into CASSNQGQMNTEAFF.

This clonotype was observed many times. An end of the junction does not agree with germline; a read error may underlie this. V usage is TRBV7-7 and J usage is TRBJ2-7; D call uncertain. Germline-derived CDR1 and CDR2 are SSHAT and FNYEAQ (reference sequence). The CDR3 contains 13 residues. The CDR3 spells CASSFGRSYEQYF. DNA for the CDR3: TGTGCTAGCAGCTTCGGACGGAGCTACGAGCAGTACTTC.

The table lists this clonotype with many counts. The J gene is TRBJ1-5, the V gene TRBV24-1; TRBD1 matches 9 bases. Germline V gene lookup returns CDR1 KGHDR and CDR2 SFDVKD. Trimming took 11 bases from V and 2 from J; bases not matched to a gene: 6. The CDR3 is made up of 14 amino acids. The chain's CDR3 is CASRGTGRNQPQHF. CDR3 nucleotide sequence: TGTGCCAGCAGGGGGACAGGGCGCAATCAGCCCCAGCATTTT.